This T cell receptor beta chain was recorded in a study of metastatic and nonmetastatic thyroid tumors. Study summary: The authors compared repertoires across blood and tumor or nodule tissue from malignant and benign thyroid patients.

The V gene's germline CDR1 is MNHEY and CDR2 SVGAGI. The CDR3 is made up of 13 amino acids. Trimming cost V 0 bases and J 3 bases, with 6 bases left between them. Source study methods: A classifier of distant metastasis in papillary thyroid cancer was built from CDR3 differences (across clinicopathological groups). TCRdb re-clonotyped the PCR reads via MiXCR. The V and J calls, along with clone size, are taken from TCRdb and not from the paper's own processing. The top ten clones hold 8% to 10% of a sample with 35,000 to 50,000 clones, roughly 4% of them seen once. Each patient went into thyroid surgery without having received any treatment. This clone was counted at least ten times. Its target is unknown. Study results and caveats: Patients with malignant thyroid tumors reportedly had significantly higher TCR beta diversity than those with benign nodules, in blood and tumor.

The material sequenced was blood. This chain joins TRBV6-5 and TRBJ2-7; D remains ambiguous. The receptor was derived from a female donor with papillary thyroid cancer or a benign thyroid nodule (not recorded which). Some clones in this sample may be carry-over from other donors' samples. The CDR3 loop reads CASSYSINYEQYF. The CDR3, as DNA: TGTGCCAGCAGTTACTCGATCAACTACGAGCAGTACTTC.